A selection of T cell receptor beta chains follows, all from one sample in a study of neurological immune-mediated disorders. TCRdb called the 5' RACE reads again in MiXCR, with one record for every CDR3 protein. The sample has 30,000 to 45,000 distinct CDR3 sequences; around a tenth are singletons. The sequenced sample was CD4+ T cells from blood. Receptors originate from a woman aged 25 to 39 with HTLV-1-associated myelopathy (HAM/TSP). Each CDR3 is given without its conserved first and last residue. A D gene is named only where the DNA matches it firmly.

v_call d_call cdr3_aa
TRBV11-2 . ASSLSLNNEQF
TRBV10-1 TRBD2 ASSEGTSGGQNTQY
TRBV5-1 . ASSFGGATDTQY
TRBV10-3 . AIQGQGRADTQY
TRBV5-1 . ASSLERRSPYEQY
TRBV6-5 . ASRTSADTEAF
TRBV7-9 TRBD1 ASGTGIHGYT
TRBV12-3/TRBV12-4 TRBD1 ASSLNRQGNNQPQH
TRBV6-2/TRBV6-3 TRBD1 ASSYWGQGSREQY
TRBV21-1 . ASSKDSASGLGTEAF
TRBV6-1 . ASSPRTGELF
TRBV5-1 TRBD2 ASIIAGLRGQY
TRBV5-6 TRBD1 ASTKFRDRDTEAF
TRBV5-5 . ASSLGQSNVLT
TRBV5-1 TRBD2 ASSEERGGGNEQF
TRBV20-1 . SVVVGGRSTDTQY
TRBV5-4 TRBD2 ALGLAGLSYEQY
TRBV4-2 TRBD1 ASSQRPGQGPGNEQF
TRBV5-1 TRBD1 ASSSEGQGRNSPLH
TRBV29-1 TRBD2 SVGGVAGHSYEQY
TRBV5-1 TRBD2 ASSLGLAGDEQF
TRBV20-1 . SARDTAGELF
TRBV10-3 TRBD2 AISDTTSGGETQY
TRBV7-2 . ASSLGGQGRTEAF
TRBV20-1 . SARAGTWPLHGYT
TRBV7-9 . ASSLGIVNTEAF
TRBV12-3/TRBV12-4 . ASSFQGMNTEAF
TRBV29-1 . SGLPYRANSYNEQF
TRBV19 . ASSMGGNQPQH
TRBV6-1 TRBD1 ASRGQAGKGYEQY
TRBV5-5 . ASSLGSRVGSNQPQH
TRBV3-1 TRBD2 ASSQVKGTSLHEQF
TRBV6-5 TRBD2 ASSYSRLAELSSYNEQF
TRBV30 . AWSPQGPEAF
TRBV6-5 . ASSYSLVSLAKNIQY
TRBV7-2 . ASSLGGSTEAF
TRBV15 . ATSRDRTALNSPLH
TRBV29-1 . SGGSSGTGELF
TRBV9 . ASSVAKSSTDTQY
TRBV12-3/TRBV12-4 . ASSLWGGRNEKLF
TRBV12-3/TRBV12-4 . ASSLMGYEQY
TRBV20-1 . SPGPTDTQY
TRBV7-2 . ASSSDRKIRHYGYT
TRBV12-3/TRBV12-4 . ASRTQGNNGYT
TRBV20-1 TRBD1 SAGQGGVGNTIY
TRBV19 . ASMYGGGTTSTSPLH
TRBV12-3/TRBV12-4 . ASRTAVITSGNTIY
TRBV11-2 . ASSPPATEAF
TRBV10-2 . ASSELGGLGYT
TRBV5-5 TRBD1 ASSFLGQGAGELF
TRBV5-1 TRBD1 ASSQPGQGAGDEQF
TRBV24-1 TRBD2 ATATSGGADTQY
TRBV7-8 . ASSLQVTQY
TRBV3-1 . ASSQAHYEQY
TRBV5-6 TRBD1 ASSLGQGAF